This is a list of T cell receptor beta chains from one sample in a study of blood T cell repertoires in COVID-19. Profiling relied on immunoSEQ multiplex PCR, and the TCRdb table lists in-frame clones only, not all of them. Of 200,000 to 250,000 clones listed, 80% to 90% are singletons. Sequencing used peripheral blood. All receptors come from a man aged 50 or older with acute or convalescent COVID-19. The CDR3 runs from the conserved cysteine through the conserved F or W. The D gene is left open where the match is weak. Only part of the rows carry a size: once, few, many, or a class if the clone is expanded.

clone_size d_call j_call v_call cdr3_aa cdr3_nt
NA TRBD1 TRBJ1-4 TRBV6-1 CASSEYRGLQNEKLFF TGTGCCAGCAGTGAATACAGGGGGCTCCAAAATGAAAAACTGTTTTTT
NA NA TRBJ1-3 TRBV27 CASSLKEFGNTIYF TGTGCCAGCAGTTTGAAGGAGTTCGGAAACACCATATATTTT
NA NA TRBJ2-2 TRBV5-1 CASSLATGSAGELFF TGCGCCAGCAGCTTGGCTACGGGGTCGGCCGGGGAGCTGTTTTTT
NA NA TRBJ1-5 TRBV30 CAWTPAGGQPQHF TGTGCCTGGACCCCCGCGGGAGGTCAGCCCCAGCATTTT
NA TRBD2 TRBJ2-6 TRBV19 CASRGGVAGANVLTF TGTGCCAGTAGGGGAGGGGTGGCCGGGGCCAACGTCCTGACTTTC
NA TRBD2 TRBJ2-5 TRBV27 CASSRLAGGQETQYF TGTGCCAGCAGTCGACTAGCGGGGGGACAAGAGACCCAGTACTTC
NA TRBD1 TRBJ1-2 TRBV27 CASSLGQGIGYTF TGTGCCAGCAGTTTGGGACAGGGGATCGGCTACACCTTC
NA TRBD1 TRBJ1-2 TRBV13 CASSSSDRASYGYTF TGTGCCAGCAGCTCCTCGGACAGGGCCAGCTATGGCTACACCTTC
NA TRBD1 TRBJ2-7 TRBV20-1 CSASWTGATYEQYF TGCAGTGCTAGTTGGACAGGGGCAACCTACGAGCAGTACTTC
NA NA TRBJ1-2 TRBV9 CASSVGPGQNNGYTF TGTGCCAGCAGCGTAGGTCCAGGTCAGAATAATGGCTACACCTTC
NA NA TRBJ1-5 TRBV5-1 CASSEEGSPSNQPQHF TGCGCCAGCAGCGAGGAGGGGAGCCCTTCTAATCAGCCCCAGCATTTT
NA NA TRBJ1-4 TRBV5-1 CASSSPSERPNEKLFF TGCGCCAGCAGCTCCCCTTCGGAGCGGCCTAATGAAAAACTGTTTTTT
NA NA TRBJ1-1 TRBV7-3 CASSWTVNTEAFF TGTGCCAGCAGCTGGACAGTGAACACTGAAGCTTTCTTT
NA NA TRBJ1-5 TRBV6-2/TRBV6-3 CASSYSQGRYQPQHF TGTGCCAGCAGTTATAGTCAGGGGAGATATCAGCCCCAGCATTTT
NA NA TRBJ2-7 TRBV6-5 CASRSAYEQYF TGTGCCAGCAGGTCAGCGTACGAGCAGTACTTC
NA NA TRBJ1-1 TRBV6-5 CASRGGQSNTEAFF TGTGCCAGCCGCGGAGGACAGTCGAACACTGAAGCTTTCTTT
once TRBD1 TRBJ1-5 TRBV19 CASSMPGTALNQPQHF TGTGCCAGTAGTATGCCCGGGACAGCCCTCAATCAGCCCCAGCATTTT
NA TRBD1 TRBJ2-7 TRBV10-3 CAINDRDRVSEQYF TGTGCCATCAACGACCGGGACAGGGTCTCCGAGCAGTACTTC
NA NA TRBJ1-3 TRBV4-1 CASSQEDTWGNTIYF TGCGCCAGCAGCCAAGAAGACACTTGGGGAAACACCATATATTTT
NA NA TRBJ1-5 TRBV20-1 CSASGGNRANQPQHF TGCAGTGCTAGTGGGGGGAACAGGGCGAATCAGCCCCAGCATTTT
NA NA TRBJ1-1 TRBV14 CASSQTRGHMIMNTEAFF TGTGCCAGCAGCCAAACCAGGGGCCATATGATAATGAACACTGAAGCTTTCTTT
NA NA TRBJ1-2 TRBV7-9 CASSPQGTGAAGGYTF TGTGCCAGCAGCCCGCAAGGGACCGGAGCCGCGGGGGGCTACACCTTC
NA NA TRBJ1-1 TRBV29-1 CSVDRTEAFF TGCAGCGTCGACAGGACTGAAGCTTTCTTT
NA NA TRBJ1-6 TRBV7-8 CASSPRVERWDSPLHF TGTGCCAGCAGCCCCAGGGTGGAGAGGTGGGATTCACCCCTCCACTTT
NA NA TRBJ2-3 TRBV5-4 CASSLAAPDTQYF TGTGCCAGCAGCTTGGCCGCGCCAGATACGCAGTATTTT
NA TRBD1 TRBJ1-1 TRBV6-5 CASSRRTGRQTEAFF TGTGCCAGCAGCCGACGGACAGGGAGGCAGACTGAAGCTTTCTTT
NA NA TRBJ1-1 TRBV7-2 CASSLVHQNTEAFF TGTGCCAGCAGCTTGGTACATCAGAACACTGAAGCTTTCTTT
once TRBD1 TRBJ1-2 TRBV2 CASRVTGEGYTF TGTGCCAGCAGGGTGACAGGGGAAGGCTACACCTTC
NA NA TRBJ2-6 TRBV4-1 CASSQDGGLGANVLTF TGCGCCAGCAGCCAAGATGGGGGACTTGGGGCCAACGTCCTGACTTTC
NA TRBD1 TRBJ1-3 TRBV19 CASSIGPGQGFSGNTIYF TGTGCCAGTAGTATAGGACCGGGACAGGGGTTCTCTGGAAACACCATATATTTT
NA NA TRBJ1-1 TRBV2 CASLSGGRAFF TGTGCCAGCCTGAGCGGGGGGCGAGCTTTCTTT
NA TRBD1 TRBJ2-2 TRBV7-2 CASSSQQGYANTGELFF TGTGCCAGCAGCTCACAACAGGGGTACGCGAACACCGGGGAGCTGTTTTTT
once TRBD1 TRBJ1-2 TRBV5-1 CASSPWTGINYGYTF TGCGCCAGCAGCCCCTGGACAGGGATTAACTATGGCTACACCTTC